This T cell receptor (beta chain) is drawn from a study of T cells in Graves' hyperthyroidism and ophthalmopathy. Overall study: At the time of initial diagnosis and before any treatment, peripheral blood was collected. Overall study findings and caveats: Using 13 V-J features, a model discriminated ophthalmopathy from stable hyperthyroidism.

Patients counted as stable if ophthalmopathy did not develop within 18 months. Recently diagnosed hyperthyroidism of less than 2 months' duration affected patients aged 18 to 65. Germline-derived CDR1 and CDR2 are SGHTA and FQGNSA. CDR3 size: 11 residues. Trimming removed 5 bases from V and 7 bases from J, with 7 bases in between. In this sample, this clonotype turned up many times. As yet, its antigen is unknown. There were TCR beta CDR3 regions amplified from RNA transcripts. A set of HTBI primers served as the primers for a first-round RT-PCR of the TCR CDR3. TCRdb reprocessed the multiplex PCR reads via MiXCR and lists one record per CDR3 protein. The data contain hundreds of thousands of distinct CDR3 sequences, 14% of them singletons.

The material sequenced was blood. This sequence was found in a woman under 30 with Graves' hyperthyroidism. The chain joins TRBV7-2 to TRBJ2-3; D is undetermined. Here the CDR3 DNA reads TGTGCCAGCAGCCCCCTTAATACGCAGTATTTT. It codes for CASSPLNTQYF.